The sequence of this T cell receptor (beta chain) was determined in a study of T cells in Graves' hyperthyroidism and ophthalmopathy. Notes on the study in general: A model of 13 V-J features distinguished ophthalmopathy from stable hyperthyroidism. Most expanded thyroid clonotypes above 0.001 recurred in blood.

Trimming cost V 4 bases and J 1 base, with 15 bases left between them. CDR1 DFQATT and CDR2 SNEGSKA come from the germline V gene (reference sequence). This CDR3 has 15 amino acids. Clinical symptoms, serum thyroxine, TRAb, thyroid ultrasound and orbital computed tomography established diagnosis. Ten or more counts support this clonotype. Its target is not known. Amplification of TCR beta CDR3 regions used RNA as the template. TCR CDR3 underwent first-round RT-PCR with the HTBI primer set. TCRdb redid the calling of the multiplex PCR reads with MiXCR, one entry per CDR3 protein. This sample has 350,000 to 450,000 distinct CDR3 sequences, with around 15% found just once.

The clonotype was recovered from a man aged 50-59 years with Graves' ophthalmopathy. The sequencing sample was made of blood. This chain links TRBV20-1 with TRBJ2-3; maybe TRBD2 (5 bases). The CDR3 loop reads CSAKRGGVGTDTQYF. The CDR3 DNA reads as TGCAGTGCTAAGCGTGGAGGCGTCGGCACAGATACGCAGTATTTT.